A selection of T cell receptor beta chains follows, all from one sample in a study of OX40 agonist ivuxolimab in advanced cancers. TCRdb keeps only in-frame clones here, not all; method: immunoSEQ multiplex PCR. The sample includes about 50,000 clones, roughly 93% of them seen just once. Material: CD4+ or CD8+ T cells sorted from blood, obtained in a trial of the OX40 agonist ivuxolimab. The receptor set was obtained from an adult with an advanced solid tumor such as melanoma, head and neck, liver or kidney cancer. Each CDR3 is given with its conserved first and last residue. D genes are given only for firm matches. Clone size is stated in some rows and not others, as once, few, many or a class when expanded.

-	TRBV6-5	TRBJ2-2	-	TGTGCCAGCAGTTACCTGGACACCGGGGAGCTGTTTTTT	CASSYLDTGELFF
-	TRBV11-3	TRBJ2-3	-	TGTGCCAGCAGCTTCGGGGGAGATACGCAGTATTTT	CASSFGGDTQYF
-	TRBV27	TRBJ2-7	-	TGTGCCAGCAGTTTGAGCAGGGCTACCTACGAGCAGTACTTC	CASSLSRATYEQYF
-	TRBV9	TRBJ1-5	TRBD1	TGTGCCAGTTCTGCGACAGGGACCAATCAGCCCCAGCATTTT	CASSATGTNQPQHF
few	TRBV30	TRBJ1-1	-	TGTGCCTGGGAACAGAGTATGAACACTGAAGCTTTCTTT	CAWEQSMNTEAFF
-	TRBV7-9	TRBJ2-7	-	TGTGCCAGCAGCCCGCCCCCAGATATCTCCTACGAGCAGTACTTC	CASSPPPDISYEQYF
few	TRBV7-2	TRBJ2-1	TRBD2	TGTGCCAGCAGCCTTTTTCTAGCGGATGAGCAGTTCTTC	CASSLFLADEQFF
few	TRBV4-2	TRBJ2-7	-	TGTGCCAGCAGCTTGGAACAATCTTACGAGCAGTACTTC	CASSLEQSYEQYF
-	TRBV29-1	TRBJ1-3	TRBD1	TGCAGCGTAGTCACAGGGGGTTTGAACACCATATATTTT	CSVVTGGLNTIYF
-	TRBV21-1	TRBJ2-2	-	TGTGCCAGCACGACGCCCGGGACTAGCGACAGGGCGAGCACCGGGGAGCTGTTTTTT	CASTTPGTSDRASTGELFF
-	TRBV28	TRBJ2-7	-	TGTGCCAGCACTAGAACTCCAACCGAGCAGTACTTC	CASTRTPTEQYF
-	TRBV6-6	TRBJ2-6	-	TGTGCCAGCAGTTTCTCTGACTCTGGGGCCAACGTCCTGACTTTC	CASSFSDSGANVLTF
-	TRBV7-8	TRBJ1-4	-	TGTGCCAGCAGCTTAGTGGCGGTAACAGGTGAAAAACTGTTTTTT	CASSLVAVTGEKLFF
once	TRBV9	TRBJ1-5	-	TGTGCCAGCAGCCCCAGATCCTCCCTGAATCAGCCCCAGCATTTT	CASSPRSSLNQPQHF
-	TRBV6-5	TRBJ2-3	TRBD2	TGTGCCAGCAGTTACGGGCAACTAGCGGCAGATACGCAGTATTTT	CASSYGQLAADTQYF
-	TRBV11-2	TRBJ2-7	TRBD2	TGTGCCAGCAGCTTAACACTACTAGCGGTAAGCTCCTACGAGCAGTACTTC	CASSLTLLAVSSYEQYF
-	TRBV5-6	TRBJ1-2	-	TGTGCCAGCAGCTCGGGGGATGGCTACACCTTC	CASSSGDGYTF
-	TRBV5-1	TRBJ1-1	-	TGCGCCAGCAGCCTGTCCTACACTGAAGCTTTCTTT	CASSLSYTEAFF
once	TRBV28	TRBJ2-5	-	TGTGCCAGCAGTAATAACCCACGGGAGACCCAGTACTTC	CASSNNPRETQYF
-	TRBV7-9	TRBJ2-4	-	TGTGCCAGCAGCCCCCGTCTCATTCAGTACTTC	CASSPRLIQYF
-	TRBV5-6	TRBJ1-1	-	TGTGCCAGCAGCTTGTTAGGTTCAACTGAAGCTTTCTTT	CASSLLGSTEAFF
-	TRBV14	TRBJ2-2	-	TGTGCCAGCAGCCCAACCAAGACGTACACCGGGGAGCTGTTTTTT	CASSPTKTYTGELFF
few	TRBV4-1	TRBJ1-1	-	TGCGCCAGCAGCCAAGAGTTCGCGGAGAACACTGAAGCTTTCTTT	CASSQEFAENTEAFF
-	TRBV5-4	TRBJ2-7	TRBD1	TGTGCCAGCAGCTACAGGGGAACCTACGAGCAGTACTTC	CASSYRGTYEQYF
-	TRBV27	TRBJ2-7	TRBD2	TGTGCCAGCAGTAGGTCGGGAGGCTCCGAGCAGTACTTC	CASSRSGGSEQYF
-	TRBV21-1	TRBJ2-7	-	TGTGCCAGCAGCAAAGGGGACGGTTACGAGCAGTACTTC	CASSKGDGYEQYF
once	TRBV15	TRBJ2-7	-	TGTGCCACCAGCAGAGATGGCGGGACAGCCTACGAGCAGTACTTC	CATSRDGGTAYEQYF
-	TRBV13	TRBJ2-1	TRBD2	TGTGCCAGCAGCGGGCAGACTAGCGGGAGTGGAGATGAGCAGTTCTTC	CASSGQTSGSGDEQFF
once	TRBV4-3	TRBJ2-7	-	TGCGCCAGCAGCCAAGATGCAACAGCCTACGAGCAGTACTTC	CASSQDATAYEQYF
-	TRBV7-2	TRBJ2-7	-	TGTGCCAGCAGCCCCTCGCCCGGGCCTGTCTACGAGCAGTACTTC	CASSPSPGPVYEQYF
few	TRBV19	TRBJ1-1	-	TGTGCCAGTAGTATAGTCTTCTCGGGCGACACTGAAGCTTTCTTT	CASSIVFSGDTEAFF
-	TRBV15	TRBJ1-3	TRBD1	TGTGCCACCAGCAGTGAAGAGACAGGGAAGGTTGGAAACACCATATATTTT	CATSSEETGKVGNTIYF
-	TRBV19	TRBJ1-5	-	TGTGCCAGTAGTCCGTGGGTCGGCGGGGGTCAGCCCCAGCATTTT	CASSPWVGGGQPQHF
-	TRBV7-9	TRBJ2-1	TRBD1	TGTGCCAGCAGCCTGGGACAGGGAAGCAATGAGCAGTTCTTC	CASSLGQGSNEQFF
-	TRBV19	TRBJ2-7	-	TGTGCCAGTAGTATTTCGGCGGGCGAGCAGTACTTC	CASSISAGEQYF
-	TRBV4-1	TRBJ1-3	-	TGCGCCAGCAGCCAAGATGAGGCAGGGGCAGCTGGAAACACCATATATTTT	CASSQDEAGAAGNTIYF
once	TRBV7-9	TRBJ2-1	-	TGTGCCAGCAGCCCCTCGGTCTACGACCAAGATGAGCAGTTCTTC	CASSPSVYDQDEQFF
-	TRBV14	TRBJ2-7	-	TGTGCCAGCAGCCAAGGGTGGCCAGGGGCGAGGGAGCAGTACTTC	CASSQGWPGAREQYF
-	TRBV10-3	TRBJ2-2	-	TGTGCCATCACGGAGGCGAACACCGGGGAGCTGTTTTTT	CAITEANTGELFF
-	TRBV4-1	TRBJ2-2	-	TGCGCCAGCAGACCAGCGAACACCGGGGAGCTGTTTTTT	CASRPANTGELFF
large	TRBV9	TRBJ1-5	-	TGTGCCAGCAGCAAGGACAATCAGCCCCAGCATTTT	CASSKDNQPQHF
-	TRBV13	TRBJ2-1	-	TGTGCCAGCAGCTTAGGCCTAGCCTACAATGAGCAGTTCTTC	CASSLGLAYNEQFF
-	TRBV5-4	TRBJ1-4	-	TGTGCCAGCAGCTTGGGGGAAAAACTGTTTTTT	CASSLGEKLFF
-	TRBV5-6	TRBJ2-4	TRBD1	TGTGCCAGCAGCTTGCTCGGGGACAGGGGTGGGAACATTCAGTACTTC	CASSLLGDRGGNIQYF
-	TRBV6-5	TRBJ2-3	-	TGTGCCAGCAGTACGCTGGGGCGGACAGATACGCAGTATTTT	CASSTLGRTDTQYF
-	TRBV7-9	TRBJ1-5	-	TGTGCCAGCAGCTTAGGGTACGGTTACAATCAGCCCCAGCATTTT	CASSLGYGYNQPQHF
-	TRBV20-1	TRBJ1-2	-	TGCAGTGCTCGCGACTATGGCTACACCTTC	CSARDYGYTF
-	TRBV9	TRBJ2-1	TRBD1	TGTGCCAGCAGCGACCTAGTTGGGACAGGGACCCACAATGAGCAGTTCTTC	CASSDLVGTGTHNEQFF
-	TRBV7-2	TRBJ2-1	TRBD2	TGTGCCAGCAGCTCAGGACTAGCGGGAGGCAATGAGCAGTTCTTC	CASSSGLAGGNEQFF
-	TRBV10-2	TRBJ1-5	TRBD1	TGCGCCACCGGACAGGGAAACCAGCCCCAGCATTTT	CATGQGNQPQHF
-	TRBV5-6	TRBJ2-5	-	TGTGCCAGCAGCTTAGCCCTCGGGGAGACCCAGTACTTC	CASSLALGETQYF
-	TRBV4-3	TRBJ2-7	TRBD2	TGCGCCAGCAGCCAAGGGCCGCGGGGGGACTACGAGCAGTACTTC	CASSQGPRGDYEQYF
-	TRBV9	TRBJ2-2	TRBD2	TGTGCCAGCAGCGCCCAGACTAGCGGGAGTTTCGGGGAGCTGTTTTTT	CASSAQTSGSFGELFF
-	TRBV27	TRBJ2-7	-	TGTGCCAGCAGTCCCAGCCCCTACGAGCAGTACTTC	CASSPSPYEQYF
-	TRBV6-5	TRBJ1-2	-	TGTGCCAGCAGCCCACAGGAGGATTACTATGGCTACACCTTC	CASSPQEDYYGYTF
-	TRBV4-1	TRBJ1-2	-	TGCGCCAGCAGCCAAGTACAGGGTACGGACTATGGCTACACCTTC	CASSQVQGTDYGYTF
-	TRBV6-5	TRBJ2-3	TRBD2	TGTGCCAGCAGTTACGGCCTAGCGGGAGTAGATACGCAGTATTTT	CASSYGLAGVDTQYF
-	TRBV29-1	TRBJ2-1	-	TGCAGCGTTGAAGATGCTGTAAATGAGCAGTTCTTC	CSVEDAVNEQFF
-	TRBV6-5	TRBJ2-1	-	TGTGCCAGCAGTGTCCAACCGGGACTCTACAATGAGCAGTTCTTC	CASSVQPGLYNEQFF
-	TRBV4-2	TRBJ1-5	-	TGTGCCAGCAGCCTCCTGATTGGGGTTTATAGCAATCAGCCCCAGCATTTT	CASSLLIGVYSNQPQHF